Each of the 32 T cell receptor beta chains below was sequenced from the same sample in a study of blood T cells in healthy people across ages (dated by TCRdb to the mid-2010s). Receptor libraries were prepared by 5' RACE. The reads were generated on an Illumina HiSeq 2500. A second PCR of 7 to 11 cycles was performed with a sample-barcoded 5' primer and a J-beta primer mix. The raw public data were reprocessed by TCRdb itself: fastp quality trimming at Q25, MiXCR clonotype calling, in-frame beta chains only. Each record represents a unique CDR3 protein, reported with the most common genes and DNA among its rows. The sample records 550,000 to 700,000 distinct CDR3 sequences, 25% to 30% of which are singletons. The ten largest clonotypes hold roughly 18% of the sample. Sequencing used blood. These receptors all stem from a woman in her 70s in good health.

This clonotype has a handful of counts. The chain employs TRBV10-3 and TRBJ2-5, with D possibly matching TRBD1 (6 bases). This CDR3 region has 13 residues. V was pared by 5 bases and J by 13 bases, with 20 bases between. From germline, CDR1 is ENHRY and CDR2 SYGVKD. The CDR3 spells CAISLTGSYERYF. The CDR3, as DNA: TGTGCCATCAGTCTTACAGGGTCCTACGAGCGGTACTTC.

The chain carries TRBV4-3 and TRBJ1-2; D is possibly TRBD1 (5 bases). The ends were cut back, 4 bases at V and 1 base at J, with 10 bases in the middle. Germline lookup yields CDR1 LGHNA and CDR2 YSLEER. The CDR3 consists of 14 residues. The CDR3 sequence: CASSRDGNNYGYTF. In DNA form, the CDR3 reads TGCGCCAGCAGCCGGGACGGCAATAACTATGGCTACACCTTC.

This clonotype was observed a handful of times. The genes are TRBV3-1 and TRBJ2-2; no reliable D call. Germline V CDR1 and CDR2: LGHDT, YNNKEL (reference sequence). Trimming took 1 base from V and 3 from J, leaving 9 bases between them. The length of the CDR3 is 15 residues. CDR3 loop: CASSQASKYTGELFF. The CDR3 DNA reads TGTGCCAGCAGCCAAGCGTCCAAATACACCGGGGAGCTGTTTTTT.

This rearrangement joins TRBV5-8 to TRBJ1-4, with D unresolved. This CDR3 has 17 amino acids. The V end lost 4 bases, the J end lost 0 bases, and 16 bases lay between the germline ends. Per the germline V gene, CDR1 is SGHTS and CDR2 is YDEGEE. CDR3: CASSDIWSATTNEKLFF. The CDR3 DNA follows: TGTGCCAGCAGCGATATTTGGTCCGCAACAACTAATGAAAAACTGTTTTTT.

This chain joins TRBV7-2 and TRBJ1-4; D not resolved. Trimming cost V 5 bases and J 2 bases, with 9 bases left between them. CDR1 is SGHTA, CDR2 FQGNSA, per germline. This CDR3 is 14 amino acids long. The CDR3 loop reads CASSLHGTNEKLFF. Here the CDR3 DNA reads TGTGCCAGCAGCCTCCACGGGACTAATGAAAAACTGTTTTTT.

This rearrangement joins TRBV28 to TRBJ2-3, with 7 bases identical to TRBD1. With 9 bases clipped from V and 2 bases from J, the junction kept 5 bases outside the gene matches. Germline V gene data show CDR1 as MDHEN and CDR2 as SYDVKM. The length of the CDR3 is 13 residues. CDR3 amino acids: CARQDRDTDTQYF. CDR3 nucleotide sequence: TGTGCCAGACAAGACAGGGACACAGATACGCAGTATTTT.

The chain combines TRBV27 with TRBJ2-3; D gene unclear. The CDR3 sequence is 13 residues long. V was clipped by 6 bases and J by 2 bases, with 9 bases between them. Germline-derived CDR1 and CDR2 are MNHEY and SMNVEV (reference sequence). The CDR3 protein is CASRPRNTDTQYF. In DNA form, the CDR3 reads TGTGCCAGCAGGCCCCGGAACACAGATACGCAGTATTTT.

As DNA, the CDR3 is TGTGCCAGCTCACCACCGGGTCAGGGGAGCACAGATACGCAGTATTTT. It encodes CASSPPGQGSTDTQYF. The rearrangement links TRBV18 to TRBJ2-3; the D gene is possibly TRBD1 (6 bases). CDR3 length: 16 residues. Germline CDR1 reads KGHSH; CDR2 reads LQKENI. Deletions cut 0 bases from V and 0 bases from J, with 10 bases between.

The chain employs TRBV20-1 and TRBJ2-5; no clear D gene. The CDR3 has 12 residues. Looked up from germline, CDR1 is DFQATT and CDR2 is SNEGSKA (reference sequence). Trimming left V 4 bases short and J 1 base short, with 7 bases between. CDR3 amino acids: CSATWVQETQYF. The CDR3 DNA reads TGCAGTGCTACCTGGGTCCAAGAGACCCAGTACTTC.

This clonotype was counted a few times. The chain couples TRBV20-1 to TRBJ2-5; the D gene is possibly TRBD2 (6 bases). Germline CDR1 and CDR2: DFQATT and SNEGSKA (reference sequence). V gave up 3 bases and J gave up 3 bases, with 11 bases separating them. This CDR3 is built from 13 residues. CDR3 residues: CSASRPGEETQYF. As DNA, the CDR3 is TGCAGTGCTAGTCGTCCGGGAGAAGAGACCCAGTACTTC.

The V and J genes are TRBV24-1 and TRBJ2-1; the match to TRBD2 covers 8 bases. The CDR3 runs to 15 residues. V lost 7 bases, J lost 6 bases, and 10 bases stayed unmatched. Germline V lookup: CDR1 KGHDR, CDR2 SFDVKD. The DNA of the CDR3 is TGTGCCACCAGGCCTACGGGACTAGTAGCCAATGAGCAGTTCTTC. It translates to CATRPTGLVANEQFF.

This clonotype was seen a few times. The chain is built from TRBV6-5 and TRBJ2-5; 8 positions agree with TRBD1. Losses at the gene ends were 0 bases for V and 5 bases for J; bases not matched to a gene: 8. Germline CDR1 and CDR2: MNHEY and SVGAGI. The CDR3 has 16 amino acids. The CDR3 region has the DNA TGTGCCAGCAGTTACTCATGGACAGGGATGGGCGAGACCCAGTACTTC. It is translated as CASSYSWTGMGETQYF.

The chain joins TRBV10-3 to TRBJ1-1, with D uncertain. The ends were cut back, 6 bases at V and 4 bases at J, with 15 bases in the middle. The CDR3 totals 14 residues. In germline, CDR1 is ENHRY, CDR2 SYGVKD. CDR3 coding DNA: TGTGCCATCAGGACCGCTGATAGGTTCACTGAAGCTTTCTTT. This gives the protein CAIRTADRFTEAFF.

V and J are TRBV11-2 and TRBJ2-3; D is ambiguous. Germline V gives CDR1 SGHAT, CDR2 FQNNGV. V was cut by 5 bases and J by 7 bases, with 10 bases left in between. This CDR3 has 12 residues. DNA of the CDR3: TGTGCCAGCAGCCTCCTTGGCTATACGCAGTATTTT. Protein sequence: CASSLLGYTQYF.

V is TRBV3-1 and J is TRBJ2-5; no reliable D call. The J call could be wrong; TRBJ2-7 is a better fit for the DNA end. Germline-derived CDR1 and CDR2 are LGHDT and YNNKEL (reference sequence). CDR3 length: 13 amino acids. This chain's CDR3 is CASSQVISYEQYF. The CDR3 nucleotides are TGTGCCAGCAGCCAAGTTATATCCTACGAGCAGTACTTC.

The V gene is TRBV6-5, the J gene TRBJ1-5; D not certain. Germline-derived CDR1 and CDR2 are MNHEY and SVGAGI. CDR3 size: 13 residues. V was clipped by 6 bases and J by 0 bases, with 6 bases between them. The CDR3 DNA sequence: TGTGCCAGCAGATATGGTAGCAATCAGCCCCAGCATTTT. Translation gives CASRYGSNQPQHF.

In its sample, this clonotype was seen a few times. This rearrangement joins TRBV6-5 to TRBJ1-4; 8 nucleotides agree with TRBD1. This CDR3 spans 14 amino acids. The germline V gene encodes CDR1 MNHEY and CDR2 SVGAGI. Trimming cost V 0 bases and J 8 bases; bases outside gene matches: 2. The DNA of the CDR3 is TGTGCCAGCAGTTACTCCAGGGGGCAGGAAAAACTGTTTTTT. Protein sequence: CASSYSRGQEKLFF.

The V and J genes are TRBV7-9 and TRBJ2-5; TRBD2 is a possible D gene (7 bases). V lost 4 bases and J lost 10, with 19 bases in between. This CDR3 has 14 residues. CDR1 and CDR2 (germline): SEHNR, FQNEAQ (reference sequence). Here the CDR3 reads CASSSPNRDYDQYF. The DNA of the CDR3 is TGTGCCAGCAGCTCTCCTAACAGGGACTACGACCAGTACTTC.

The chain joins TRBV4-3 to TRBJ2-4; no definite D call. Trimming cost V 1 base and J 0 bases, with 16 bases left between them. The V gene's germline CDR1 is LGHNA and CDR2 YSLEER. The CDR3 covers 18 residues. The CDR3 is CASSQGTTATLAKNIQYF. As DNA, the CDR3 is TGCGCCAGCAGCCAAGGAACGACGGCAACTCTAGCCAAAAACATTCAGTACTTC.

This clonotype was seen a few times. CDR3 coding DNA: TGCAGCGTTGAAAAGTTCGGGGTTAATGATGAGCAGTTCTTC. Residues: CSVEKFGVNDEQFF. The chain is built from TRBV29-1 and TRBJ2-1; possibly TRBD2 for D (5 bases). Trimming removed 2 bases at V and 8 bases at J, with 16 bases between. Germline V gene sequence: CDR1 SQVTM, CDR2 ANQGSEA. This CDR3 comprises 14 residues.

This chain links TRBV20-1 with TRBJ1-1; no clear D gene. The CDR3 has 12 amino acids. The V and J ends lost 6 bases and 1 base respectively, with 9 bases between them. CDR1 is DFQATT and CDR2 is SNEGSKA in the germline V gene (reference sequence). CDR3 bases: TGCAGTGCAAAGGACGGGAACACTGAAGCTTTCTTT. Translating it yields CSAKDGNTEAFF.

This clonotype was counted a few times. V is TRBV20-1 and J is TRBJ1-2, with D perhaps matching TRBD1 (6 bases). The length of the CDR3 is 14 residues. Trimming removed 3 bases at V and 8 bases at J, with 19 bases between. The germline CDR1 and CDR2 sequences are DFQATT and SNEGSKA (reference sequence). CDR3 coding DNA: TGCAGTGCTAGTGACCAGGGACACCAGGAGGGCTACACCTTC. This encodes CSASDQGHQEGYTF.

This clonotype occurred a few times. V is TRBV9 and J is TRBJ2-2; D is undetermined. Trimming removed 2 bases at V and 4 bases at J, with 18 bases between. Germline V gene data show CDR1 as SGDLS and CDR2 as YYNGEE. The CDR3 has 17 amino acids. The DNA for the CDR3 is TGTGCCAGCAGCGTCTCTCTCTCTTTCTACGCCACCGGGGAGCTGTTTTTT. Protein sequence: CASSVSLSFYATGELFF.

This clonotype was seen a few times. This chain connects TRBV9 to TRBJ2-5; 8 bases match TRBD2. Germline V gene data show CDR1 as SGDLS and CDR2 as YYNGEE. CDR3 length equals 15 residues. V lost 2 bases, J lost 5 bases, and 8 bases stayed unmatched. The CDR3 loop is CASSVDGGARETQYF. CDR3 DNA sequence: TGTGCCAGCAGCGTGGACGGGGGGGCCCGTGAGACCCAGTACTTC.

A few counts support this clonotype. CDR3 sequence (DNA): TGCAGCGTTGGGCTGGACAGGGGGCCCTACGAGCAGTACTTC. The encoded protein is CSVGLDRGPYEQYF. The chain joins TRBV29-1 to TRBJ2-7; the match to TRBD1 covers 11 bases. The trim removed 4 bases at V and 2 bases at J, leaving 4 bases unmatched. CDR3 size: 14 residues. Germline-derived CDR1 and CDR2 are SQVTM and ANQGSEA.

The table lists this clonotype with a few counts. This chain uses TRBV7-8 with TRBJ2-7; D unresolved. Germline V CDR1 and CDR2: SGHVS, FQNEAQ. The CDR3 extends over 13 amino acids. Trimming left V 3 bases short and J 1 base short, with 7 bases between. The CDR3: CASSFFGSYEQYF. The CDR3 DNA follows: TGTGCCAGCAGCTTTTTCGGATCCTACGAGCAGTACTTC.

This clonotype was found once. The chain uses TRBV5-1 and TRBJ2-3; possible D gene TRBD2, 5 bases. The CDR3 consists of 13 residues. Germline CDR1 is SGHRS and CDR2 is YFSETQ. V was clipped by 9 bases and J by 5 bases, with 16 bases between them. DNA for the CDR3: TGCGCCACCGCTTCCGGGGATGTAGATACGCAGTATTTT. Encoded protein: CATASGDVDTQYF.

The table lists this clonotype with a few counts. The gene calls are TRBV7-2 and TRBJ2-2; D ambiguous. From germline, CDR1 is SGHTA and CDR2 FQGNSA. With 2 bases removed from V and 6 bases from J, the gap between germline ends came to 10 bases. This CDR3 region has 14 residues. The CDR3, as DNA: TGTGCCAGCAGCTTAATTGCTGGACCCGGGGAGCTGTTTTTT. This gives the protein CASSLIAGPGELFF.

This chain uses TRBV20-1 with TRBJ2-7; a possible D gene is TRBD2 (6 bases). V lost 4 bases and J 6 bases, leaving 19 bases between the germline ends. This CDR3 has 14 amino acids. CDR1 and CDR2 from the germline V gene are DFQATT and SNEGSKA (reference sequence). This CDR3 is CSAIEGLHGGEQYF. Written as DNA, the CDR3 is TGCAGTGCTATCGAGGGACTTCATGGGGGCGAGCAGTACTTC.

In DNA form, the CDR3 reads TGTGCCTGGAGTCAGGACAGGGGAGACTACACCTTC. Residues: CAWSQDRGDYTF. J is TRBJ1-2 and V is TRBV30; TRBD1 matches 9 bases. From germline, CDR1 is GTSNPN and CDR2 SVGIG (reference sequence). The CDR3 loop spans 12 amino acids. Germline trimming cut 2 bases from V and 10 bases from J; bases unmatched to any gene: 5.

This clonotype was counted only a few times. The genes are TRBV12-3 or TRBV12-4 and TRBJ2-6; a weak D match, TRBD2 (6 bases). The V and J ends lost 6 bases and 2 bases respectively, with 11 bases between them. The CDR3 sequence is 15 residues long. Here the CDR3 DNA reads TGTGCCAGCAGCCCCACTAGCCCTGGGGCCAACGTCCTGACTTTC. Amino acids: CASSPTSPGANVLTF.

The chain couples TRBV19 to TRBJ2-3; D ambiguous. Germline values: CDR1 LNHDA, CDR2 SQIVND (reference sequence). Trimming cost V 3 bases and J 1 base, with 2 bases left between them. CDR3 length: 12 amino acids. The CDR3 nucleotides are TGTGCCAGTAGTATGGGCACAGATACGCAGTATTTT. It translates to CASSMGTDTQYF. Full variable domain (missing parts from reference TRBV19 and TRBJ2-3): DGGITQSPKYLFRKEGQNVTLSCEQNLNHDAMYWYRQDPGQGLRLIYYSQIVNDFQKGDIAEGYSVSREKKESFPLTVTSAQKNPTAFYLCASSMGTDTQYFGPGTRLTVL.